A single sample is the source of the 29 T cell receptor beta chains below, sequenced in a study of T-cell reconstitution after alpha-beta-depleted transplantation in children. Using unique molecular identifiers, the investigators prepared the TCRbeta library. TCRdb fed the PCR reads into MiXCR, producing one record per CDR3 protein. The sample includes about 420,000 distinct CDR3 sequences, 15% to 20% of them seen just once. Material: PBMCs, mostly from graft donor cells, obtained 360 days after TCRalphabeta/CD19-depleted stem cell transplant. The receptors here all came from a boy younger than two who had a stem cell transplant for Wiskott-Aldrich syndrome, so the T cells may come from the graft donor.

The rearrangement links TRBV7-2 to TRBJ2-7; the match to TRBD2 covers 10 bases. V was pared by 7 bases and J by 4 bases, with 10 bases of the junction left unmatched. Per germline, CDR1 SGHTA and CDR2 FQGNSA. This CDR3 comprises 15 residues. CDR3 sequence (DNA): TGTGCCAGCAAACTGGCTAGCGGGAGCTCATACGAGCAGTACTTC. Translated: CASKLASGSSYEQYF.

V and J are TRBV4-1 and TRBJ2-5; 8 bases line up with TRBD1. Germline V gene lookup returns CDR1 MGHRA and CDR2 YSYEKL. The CDR3 spans 20 residues. V lost 4 bases, J lost 1 base, and 20 bases stayed unmatched. CDR3 protein: CASSPGQVRILNLGQETQYF. The CDR3 DNA sequence: TGCGCCAGCAGCCCGGGACAGGTTCGTATCCTCAACCTTGGCCAAGAGACCCAGTACTTC.

The V call is TRBV6-1, the J call TRBJ2-2, with 7 bases that match TRBD2. The CDR3 runs 16 residues. The V gene end was trimmed by 7 bases and the J gene end by 2 bases; junction bases not matched to a gene: 10. The germline V gene encodes CDR1 MNHNS and CDR2 SASEGT. The CDR3 region is CASKSPGTTNTGELFF. As DNA, the CDR3 is TGTGCCAGCAAGTCCCCCGGGACTACTAACACCGGGGAGCTGTTTTTT.

This clonotype was recorded many times. The genes are TRBV29-1 and TRBJ2-5, with 7 bases that match TRBD2. V was clipped by 1 base and J by 4 bases; unmatched bases: 12. The V gene's germline CDR1 is SQVTM and CDR2 ANQGSEA. This CDR3 has 16 amino acids. CDR3 bases: TGCAGCGTTGAAGTGGCGGGAGTAAATTTCGGAGAGACCCAGTACTTC. It encodes CSVEVAGVNFGETQYF.

The rearrangement links TRBV5-5 to TRBJ2-1, with D possibly being TRBD1 (6 bases). V lost 1 base to trimming and J lost 5 bases, with 22 bases between them. Germline V gene lookup returns CDR1 SGHKS and CDR2 YYEKEE (reference sequence). CDR3 size: 18 residues. The DNA for the CDR3 is TGTGCCAGCAGCTTGTCACGGGTCCGGGACACCCCACACAATGAGCAGTTCTTC. Its translation is CASSLSRVRDTPHNEQFF.

V is TRBV27 and J is TRBJ2-2; 13 positions match TRBD2. V lost 5 bases to trimming and J lost 5 bases; unmatched junction nucleotides: 8. CDR1 is MNHEY, CDR2 SMNVEV, per germline (reference sequence). This CDR3 is built from 17 residues. The CDR3 sequence is CASSSSGTSGVTGELFF. The CDR3 DNA sequence: TGTGCCAGCAGTAGCTCCGGGACTAGCGGGGTTACCGGGGAGCTGTTTTTT.

This clonotype was seen only a few times. The chain has TRBV7-9 and TRBJ1-5, with no clear D. The CDR3 is 13 residues long. The V end was cut by 7 bases, the J end by 1 base, with 8 bases between. Germline CDR1 SEHNR, CDR2 FQNEAQ (reference sequence). For the CDR3, the DNA is TGTGCCAGCACCCTAGACAGCAATCAGCCCCAGCATTTT. Translating it yields CASTLDSNQPQHF.

This chain joins TRBV6-5 and TRBJ2-4, with 8 bases lining up with TRBD1. There are 12 residues in the CDR3. Germline CDR1 is MNHEY and CDR2 is SVGAGI. J lost 9 bases, V lost 7 bases, and 5 bases had no gene match. The CDR3 loop reads CASIDRGSIQYF. DNA of the CDR3: TGTGCCAGCATTGACAGGGGTAGCATTCAGTACTTC.

In nucleotides, the CDR3 is TGTGCCAGCAGCTTGAGACGACAGGGTATCGAGCAGTACTTC. Translation: CASSLRRQGIEQYF. V is TRBV7-2 and J is TRBJ2-7; 7 bases agree with TRBD1. This CDR3 is built from 14 residues. Trimming cost V 3 bases and J 6 bases; bases outside gene matches: 8. Per the germline V gene, CDR1 is SGHTA and CDR2 is FQGNSA.

The chain recombines TRBV15 with TRBJ1-4; D may be TRBD1 (5 bases). The length of the CDR3 is 15 residues. The V and J ends lost 1 base and 8 bases respectively, with 14 bases between them. Germline V gene lookup returns CDR1 LNHNV and CDR2 YYDKDF (reference sequence). The CDR3 DNA reads as TGTGCCACCAGCAGAGCGTCAGGGTTTCGGGAAAAACTGTTTTTT. As protein: CATSRASGFREKLFF.

The CDR3 here is CASSLVGGWDSPLHF. In nucleotides, the CDR3 is TGTGCCAGCAGCTTAGTAGGTGGTTGGGATTCACCCCTCCACTTT. The J gene is TRBJ1-6, the V gene TRBV7-9; D ambiguous. The CDR3 is 15 residues long. Germline loops: CDR1 SEHNR, CDR2 FQNEAQ (reference sequence). The V and J ends lost 1 base and 8 bases respectively, with 12 bases between them.

In its sample, this clonotype was seen a few times. The gene calls are TRBV13 and TRBJ2-7, with 9 bases identical to TRBD2. Germline-derived CDR1 and CDR2 are PRHDT and FYEKMQ (reference sequence). This CDR3 region has 15 residues. Trimming at V came to 2 bases and at J to 4 bases, leaving 6 bases not matched to a gene. In nucleotides, the CDR3 is TGTGCCAGCAGCTTAAGGGGTAGCGGGAGTTACGAGCAGTACTTC. Its translation: CASSLRGSGSYEQYF.

On this clonotype itself: One end of the junction is discordant with germline, which a read error may explain. This sequence joins TRBV28 and TRBJ2-3, with D perhaps assigned TRBD1 or TRBD2 (5 bases each). The CDR3 covers 15 residues. Germline V CDR1 and CDR2: MDHEN, SYDVKM. CDR3 DNA sequence: TGTGCCAGCAGTTCGGCAGGGAGACCTCCAGATACGCAGTACTTT. This encodes CASSSAGRPPDTQYF. Looking up the rest from reference TRBV28 and TRBJ2-3 gives the full variable domain: DVKVTQSSRYLVKRTGEKVFLECVQDMDHENMFWYRQDPGLGLRLIYFSYDVKMKEKGDIPEGYSVSREKKERFSLILESASTNQTSMYLCASSSAGRPPDTQYFGPGTRLTVL.

The V call is TRBV28, the J call TRBJ1-5; D unresolved. V was clipped by 8 bases and J by 9 bases, with 11 bases between them. The germline gives CDR1 MDHEN, CDR2 SYDVKM. This CDR3 is built from 11 residues. The CDR3, as DNA: TGTGCCAGCCGCTCCGGCGGGCCCCAGCATTTT. The encoded protein is CASRSGGPQHF.

In its sample, this clonotype was seen a few times. V usage is TRBV12-3 or TRBV12-4 and J usage is TRBJ2-7; weak D call: TRBD2 (5 bases). The CDR3 consists of 15 residues. Trimming pared 1 base from V and 4 bases from J, leaving 14 bases between. DNA for the CDR3: TGTGCCAGCAGTTTAGGGTGGGAGAGAGGGTACGAGCAGTACTTC. It is translated as CASSLGWERGYEQYF.

The table lists this clonotype with a few counts. The chain couples TRBV12-3 or TRBV12-4 to TRBJ2-7; D is possibly TRBD2 (5 bases). This CDR3 comprises 13 residues. V was shortened by 7 bases and J by 3 bases, with 13 bases between the two germline ends. The CDR3 loop is CASTFEGSYEQYF. CDR3 in DNA: TGTGCCAGCACCTTCGAGGGAAGCTACGAGCAGTACTTC.

Only a few counts were recorded for this clonotype. The J gene is TRBJ2-7, the V gene TRBV12-3 or TRBV12-4; 9 bases match TRBD1. CDR3 length: 15 amino acids. J was trimmed by 5 bases and V by 1 base; bases with no gene match: 6. The CDR3 loop is CASSLVWDRADEQYF. CDR3 bases: TGTGCCAGCAGTTTAGTCTGGGACAGGGCGGACGAGCAGTACTTC.

This clonotype occurred a few times. The V and J genes are TRBV5-6 and TRBJ2-1; 7 nucleotides match TRBD1. The germline V gene has CDR1 SGHDT and CDR2 YYEEEE. V gave up 2 bases and J gave up 5 bases; unmatched junction bases: 22. The CDR3 has 20 residues. CDR3 sequence reads: CASSFSGQTTLGSRNNEQFF. The CDR3 nucleotides are TGTGCCAGCAGCTTTTCGGGACAGACCACACTAGGGTCCAGAAACAATGAGCAGTTCTTC.

Only a few counts were recorded for this clonotype. V usage is TRBV27 and J usage is TRBJ2-2; D is unresolved. The CDR3 extends over 14 amino acids. Trimming took off 5 bases at V and 5 bases at J, with 12 bases between the two ends. CDR1 MNHEY and CDR2 SMNVEV come from the germline V gene (reference sequence). The CDR3 DNA is TGTGCCAGCAGTCGGAAGAGTCCGACCGGGGAGCTGTTTTTT. Amino acids: CASSRKSPTGELFF.

The chain couples TRBV20-1 to TRBJ2-5; 11 positions match TRBD2. Trimming removed 5 bases from V and 2 bases from J; junction bases left unmatched: 4. CDR1 DFQATT and CDR2 SNEGSKA come from the germline V gene (reference sequence). The CDR3 is made up of 14 amino acids. CDR3 DNA sequence: TGCAGTGCTTCCGGGACTAGCGGACAAGAGACCCAGTACTTC. This sequence encodes CSASGTSGQETQYF.

This clonotype was found a few times. The J gene is TRBJ2-2, the V gene TRBV6-6, with D hard to call. Trimming shortened V by 4 bases and J by 6 bases, and 9 bases separated the two germline ends. Germline values: CDR1 MNHNY, CDR2 SVGAGI (reference sequence). The CDR3 spans 13 residues. The CDR3 is CASSFSIPGELFF. Written as DNA, the CDR3 is TGTGCCAGCAGTTTCAGCATCCCCGGGGAGCTGTTTTTT.

This clonotype has more than one count but fewer than ten. The V and J genes are TRBV4-1 and TRBJ2-2; TRBD2 agrees at 7 bases. This CDR3 is built from 15 residues. CDR1 and CDR2 (germline): MGHRA, YSYEKL. After removal of 3 bases from V and 3 bases from J, the junction contained 4 bases not matched to a gene. The CDR3 sequence is CASSQSGAYTGELFF. CDR3 DNA sequence: TGCGCCAGCAGCCAGAGCGGGGCATACACCGGGGAGCTGTTTTTT.

This clonotype was recorded a few times. This chain links TRBV4-1 with TRBJ2-1; tentatively, D is TRBD1 (5 bases). The length of the CDR3 is 18 residues. The V gene's germline CDR1 is MGHRA and CDR2 YSYEKL. V was pared by 4 bases and J by 2 bases, with 21 bases between. The CDR3 reads CASSPPDHRGSTYNEQFF. CDR3 sequence (DNA): TGCGCCAGCAGCCCGCCTGACCATAGGGGTTCGACCTACAATGAGCAGTTCTTC.

This chain connects TRBV24-1 to TRBJ2-1; D gene unclear. V gave up 3 bases and J gave up 7 bases, with 15 bases separating them. The CDR3 runs 15 residues. Germline V CDR1 and CDR2: KGHDR, SFDVKD. The CDR3 spells CATSDPSVRRNEQFF. As DNA, the CDR3 is TGTGCCACCAGTGATCCCTCGGTGAGGCGTAATGAGCAGTTCTTC.

This clonotype has only a few counts. V is TRBV6-5 and J is TRBJ2-4; TRBD2 is a possible D gene (5 bases). V was trimmed by 1 base and J by 3 bases, leaving 10 bases between them. Germline CDR1 reads MNHEY; CDR2 reads SVGAGI. This CDR3 has 15 amino acids. The CDR3 sequence: CASSYLGGSKNIQYF. The CDR3 DNA sequence: TGTGCCAGCAGTTACTTGGGTGGGAGCAAAAACATTCAGTACTTC.

V gene TRBV10-3 combines with J gene TRBJ2-1, with 12 bases lining up with TRBD1. CDR1 and CDR2 from the germline V gene are ENHRY and SYGVKD. The CDR3 is 15 residues long. V gave up 4 bases and J gave up 7 bases; unmatched junction bases: 5. The CDR3, as DNA: TGTGCCATCAGTGCGGGACAGGGGGCGCTGAATGAGCAGTTCTTC. It codes for CAISAGQGALNEQFF.

In its sample, this clonotype was seen a few times. This sequence joins TRBV29-1 and TRBJ2-1, with 7 bases identical to TRBD2. The CDR3 loop spans 12 amino acids. Looked up from germline, CDR1 is SQVTM and CDR2 is ANQGSEA. The ends lost 8 bases at V and 6 bases at J; junction bases unmatched: 7. CDR3 loop: CSLGGEGNEQFF. CDR3 coding DNA: TGCAGCCTTGGGGGGGAAGGCAATGAGCAGTTCTTC.

This clonotype was detected ten times or more. The J gene is TRBJ1-1, the V gene TRBV29-1; 9 bases align to TRBD1. Per the germline V gene, CDR1 is SQVTM and CDR2 is ANQGSEA. The CDR3 totals 15 residues. The junction had 7 bases not matched to a gene; V was cut back by 5 bases and J by 0 bases. This chain's CDR3 is CSVKHGQGMNTEAFF. Here the CDR3 DNA reads TGCAGCGTTAAGCACGGACAGGGGATGAACACTGAAGCTTTCTTT.

A note on this clonotype: The junction departs from the called germline gene at one end, perhaps through a read error. The chain links TRBV4-1 to TRBJ2-1; TRBD2 matches at 11 bases. From germline, CDR1 is MGHRA and CDR2 YSYEKL. The CDR3 length is 15 residues. The CDR3 here is CASSQATSGVGEHFF. Written as DNA, the CDR3 is TGCGCCAGCAGCCAAGCGACTAGCGGGGTGGGTGAGCATTTCTTC.